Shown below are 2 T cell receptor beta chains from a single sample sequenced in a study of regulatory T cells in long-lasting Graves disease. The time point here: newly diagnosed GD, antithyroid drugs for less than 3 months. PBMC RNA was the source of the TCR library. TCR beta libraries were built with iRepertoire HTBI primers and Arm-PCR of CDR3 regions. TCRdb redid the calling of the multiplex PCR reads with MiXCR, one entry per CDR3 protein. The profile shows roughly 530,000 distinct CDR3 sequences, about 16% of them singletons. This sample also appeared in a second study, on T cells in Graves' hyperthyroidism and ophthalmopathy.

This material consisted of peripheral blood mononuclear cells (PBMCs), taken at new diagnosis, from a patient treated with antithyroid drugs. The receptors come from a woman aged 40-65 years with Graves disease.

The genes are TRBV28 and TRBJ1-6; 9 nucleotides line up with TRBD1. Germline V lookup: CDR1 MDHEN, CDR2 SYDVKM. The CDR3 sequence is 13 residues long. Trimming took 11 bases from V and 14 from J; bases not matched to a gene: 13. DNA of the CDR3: TGTGCCGCTAGAGGGACAGGGCTAGTTACCCTCCACTTT. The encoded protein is CAARGTGLVTLHF.

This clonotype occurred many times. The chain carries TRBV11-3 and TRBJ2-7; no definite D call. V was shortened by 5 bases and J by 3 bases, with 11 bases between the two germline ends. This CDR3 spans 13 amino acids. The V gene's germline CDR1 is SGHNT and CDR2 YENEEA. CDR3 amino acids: CASSQLDGYEQYF. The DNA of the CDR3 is TGTGCCAGCAGCCAATTAGACGGCTACGAGCAGTACTTC.